This TCR beta chain derives from a study of cytomegalovirus exposure and HLA in healthy donors. In the study overall: Earlier work reported 100 million or so unique TCR beta sequences from about 200 million T cells. Study-wide findings and caveats: Later analysis found that TCR beta chains associated with HLA were more clonally expanded than other, equally common chains. Sequencing likely caused a cluster of highly shared sequence variants.

Germline loops: CDR1 SGHVS, CDR2 FQNEAQ. The CDR3 is 12 amino acids. V shed 5 bases and J shed 6 bases, with 8 bases lying between them. PCR primers comprised 60 Vbeta and 13 Jbeta primers. Profiling relied on immunoSEQ multiplex PCR, and the TCRdb table lists in-frame clones only, not all of them. The data contain 200,000 or so clones, approximately 88% of them seen just once; the ten biggest clones take up 0.71%. Nominally healthy donors provided the samples, though records likely missed some immune exposures. This clone appeared a few times. No antigen is known for it. Material: PBMCs. This receptor was identified in a boy between 2 and 10 years old in good health and CMV-seronegative. V usage is TRBV7-8 and J usage is TRBJ1-5; no clear D. DNA for the CDR3: TGTGCCAGCAGCGATAGTAGTCAGCCCCAGCATTTT. Translating it yields CASSDSSQPQHF.